This T cell receptor (beta chain) comes out of a study of T cell responses to AZD1222 COVID-19 vaccine. Profiling relied on immunoSEQ multiplex PCR, and the TCRdb table lists in-frame clones only, not all of them. The sample includes fewer than 200,000 clones, over 85% seen only once; the top ten take about 3%. In germline, CDR1 is KGHSH, CDR2 LQKENI. The V segment lost 5 bases and the J segment 0 bases; nucleotides outside the gene matches: 9. The CDR3 length is 17 residues. The specimen was peripheral blood, collected on day 0 of AZD1222 vaccination. This TCR came from an adult in good health. The gene calls are TRBV18 and TRBJ2-3, with 9 bases fitting TRBD2. The CDR3 bases are TGTGCCAGCTCATCCCTAGCGGGGACAACTAGCACAGATACGCAGTATTTT. It translates to CASSSLAGTTSTDTQYF. Variable domain in full (rest from reference TRBV18 and TRBJ2-3): NAGVMQNPRHLVRRRGQEARLRCSPMKGHSHVYWYRQLPEEGLKFMVYLQKENIIDESGMPKERFSAEFPKEGPSILRIQQVVRGDSAAYFCASSSLAGTTSTDTQYFGPGTRLTVL.